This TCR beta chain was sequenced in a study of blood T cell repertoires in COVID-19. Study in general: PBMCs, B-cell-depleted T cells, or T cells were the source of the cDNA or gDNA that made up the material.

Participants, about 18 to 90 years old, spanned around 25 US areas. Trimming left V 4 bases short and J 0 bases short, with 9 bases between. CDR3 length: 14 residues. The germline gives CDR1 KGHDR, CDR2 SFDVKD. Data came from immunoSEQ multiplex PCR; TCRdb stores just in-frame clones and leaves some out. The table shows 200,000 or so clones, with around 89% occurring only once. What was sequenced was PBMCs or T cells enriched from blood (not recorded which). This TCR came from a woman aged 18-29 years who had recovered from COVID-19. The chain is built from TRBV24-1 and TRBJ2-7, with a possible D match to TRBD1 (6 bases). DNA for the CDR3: TGTGCCACCAGTGAGGGGACAAACTCCTACGAGCAGTACTTC. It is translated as CATSEGTNSYEQYF.